This passage covers 14 T cell receptor beta chains from one sample sequenced in a study of blood T cell repertoires in COVID-19. The assay was immunoSEQ multiplex PCR, and TCRdb's table has in-frame clones only and misses some. The repertoire consists of roughly 160,000 clones, with 70% to 90% occurring once and the leading ten covering around 1.1%. The sequenced sample was peripheral blood. Receptors originate from a man aged 35 to 55 with acute or convalescent COVID-19.

The chain has TRBV7-2 and TRBJ2-3, with 11 bases identical to TRBD2. CDR3 length: 15 residues. Germline trimming cut 4 bases from V and 4 bases from J; bases unmatched to any gene: 4. Germline loops: CDR1 SGHTA, CDR2 FQGNSA. CDR3 DNA sequence: TGTGCCAGCAGCTATAGCGGGGGGGCCTCAGATACGCAGTATTTT. This gives the protein CASSYSGGASDTQYF.

This clone was seen only once. The V and J genes are TRBV27 and TRBJ2-5; 12 bases are a match to TRBD2. This CDR3 contains 16 residues. Germline V gene lookup returns CDR1 MNHEY and CDR2 SMNVEV (reference sequence). Unmatched junction bases numbered 12, after V lost 6 bases and J lost 7 bases. This CDR3 is CASRTGLAGGQVTQYF. As DNA, the CDR3 is TGTGCCAGCAGGACGGGCCTAGCGGGGGGGCAGGTGACCCAGTACTTC.

CDR3 DNA: TGTGCCAGCAGTTACAGGAGGGGGCAGGGGATCCGGGCTGAAGCTTTCTTT. Its translation is CASSYRRGQGIRAEAFF. The chain joins TRBV6-2 or TRBV6-3 to TRBJ1-1; TRBD1 matches 7 bases. The ends lost 2 bases at V and 6 bases at J; junction bases unmatched: 15. The CDR3 contains 17 residues. The germline gives CDR1 MNHEY, CDR2 SVGEGT.

The rearrangement joins TRBV7-3 to TRBJ2-2, with 8 bases matching TRBD1. Germline loops: CDR1 SGHTA, CDR2 FQGTGA. CDR3 length: 16 residues. V trimming: 8 bases; J trimming: 6 bases; junction bases outside the gene matches: 14. The CDR3 sequence is CASRKEEQGVSGELFF. The CDR3 DNA reads TGTGCCAGCCGAAAGGAGGAACAGGGGGTTTCCGGGGAGCTGTTTTTT. Looking up the rest from reference TRBV7-3 and TRBJ2-2 gives the full variable domain: GAGVSQTPSNKVTEKGKYVELRCDPISGHTALYWYRQSLGQGPEFLIYFQGTGAADDSGLPNDRFFAVRPEGSVSTLKIQRTERGDSAVYLCASRKEEQGVSGELFFGEGSRLTVL.

This clone has a handful of counts. The chain couples TRBV6-5 to TRBJ1-1, with D perhaps TRBD1 (6 bases). V lost 4 bases, J lost 4 bases, and 16 bases lay in between. The CDR3 contains 15 residues. Germline-derived CDR1 and CDR2 are MNHEY and SVGAGI. The CDR3 here is CASSFLRGGGTEAFF. The CDR3 DNA reads TGTGCCAGCAGTTTCCTAAGGGGAGGGGGCACTGAAGCTTTCTTT.

V is TRBV6-5 and J is TRBJ2-7; D is perhaps TRBD1 (5 bases). This CDR3 contains 13 residues. Trimming left V 6 bases short and J 7 bases short, with 16 bases between. The germline gives CDR1 MNHEY, CDR2 SVGAGI. CDR3 sequence: CASRVRGSVEQYF. CDR3 DNA: TGTGCCAGCAGAGTAAGGGGTTCCGTAGAGCAGTACTTC.

This clone has more than one count but fewer than ten. This chain connects TRBV7-8 to TRBJ2-1; TRBD2 aligns across 8 bases. The CDR3 length is 15 residues. Looked up from germline, CDR1 is SGHVS and CDR2 is FQNEAQ. J lost 4 bases, V lost 1 base, and 3 bases had no gene match. The CDR3, as DNA: TGTGCCAGCAGCTTAGGTACTAGCGGTTACAATGAGCAGTTCTTC. Its protein product is CASSLGTSGYNEQFF.

The chain uses TRBV6-6 and TRBJ1-4, with 10 bases aligning to TRBD1. The germline CDR1 and CDR2 sequences are MNHNY and SVGAGI (reference sequence). This CDR3 comprises 15 residues. The V segment lost 8 bases and the J segment 6 bases; nucleotides outside the gene matches: 9. The CDR3 protein is CASGPSGTGDEKLFF. The CDR3 DNA is TGTGCCAGCGGGCCCTCCGGGACAGGGGATGAAAAACTGTTTTTT.

The chain joins TRBV19 to TRBJ1-5; D may be TRBD1 (6 bases). Per the germline V gene, CDR1 is LNHDA and CDR2 is SQIVND (reference sequence). CDR3 length: 18 residues. The germline V and J ends were trimmed by 3 bases and 0 bases, with 18 bases remaining between them. The chain's CDR3 is CASSISSRGRYSNQPQHF. As DNA, the CDR3 is TGTGCCAGTAGTATTTCAAGCAGGGGCCGTTATAGCAATCAGCCCCAGCATTTT.

The V and J genes are TRBV2 and TRBJ2-7, with TRBD1 matching over 11 bases. The germline V gene has CDR1 SNHLY and CDR2 FYNNEI. The CDR3 sequence is 13 residues long. V shed 7 bases, J shed 4 bases, and the junction held 3 bases outside the gene matches. CDR3 region: CASIWDRGYEQYF. The CDR3 DNA follows: TGTGCCAGCATCTGGGACAGGGGGTACGAGCAGTACTTC. Variable domain in full (rest from reference TRBV2 and TRBJ2-7): EPEVTQTPSHQVTQMGQEVILRCVPISNHLYFYWYRQILGQKVEFLVSFYNNEISEKSEIFDDQFSVERPDGSNFTLKIRSTKLEDSAMYFCASIWDRGYEQYFGPGTRLTVT.

V gene TRBV7-6 combines with J gene TRBJ1-6; 7 bases fit TRBD1. This CDR3 contains 16 residues. Germline V lookup: CDR1 SGHVS, CDR2 FNYEAQ. V trimming: 6 bases; J trimming: 6 bases; junction bases outside the gene matches: 11. As DNA, the CDR3 is TGTGCCAGCAGGGACGCCTGGGACAGCCGTAATTCACCCCTCCACTTT. Amino acids: CASRDAWDSRNSPLHF.

The V call is TRBV4-1, the J call TRBJ2-1; weak D call: TRBD1 (6 bases). Trimming took 4 bases from V and 4 from J, leaving 14 bases between them. Germline lookup yields CDR1 MGHRA and CDR2 YSYEKL. The CDR3 runs 15 residues. CDR3 sequence (DNA): TGCGCCAGCAGCCGCCCGGGACAAGAGTACAATGAGCAGTTCTTC. This encodes CASSRPGQEYNEQFF.

Concerning this clone itself: Other DNA sequences in the same sample also yield this CDR3. The chain joins TRBV6-5 to TRBJ1-2; D unresolved. The germline gives CDR1 MNHEY, CDR2 SVGAGI. CDR3 length: 11 residues. V shed 5 bases and J shed 4 bases, with 5 bases lying between them. CDR3 sequence (DNA): TGTGCCAGCAGTCGTCTCTATGGCTACACCTTC. Its protein is CASSRLYGYTF.

This clone came up once. The rearrangement links TRBV4-1 to TRBJ1-2; D is ambiguous. The germline gives CDR1 MGHRA, CDR2 YSYEKL. Deletions cut 0 bases from V and 6 bases from J, with 14 bases between. The CDR3 sequence is 15 residues long. The CDR3 sequence is CASSQDDLKRNGYTF. DNA of the CDR3: TGCGCCAGCAGCCAAGACGATCTCAAGAGGAATGGCTACACCTTC.